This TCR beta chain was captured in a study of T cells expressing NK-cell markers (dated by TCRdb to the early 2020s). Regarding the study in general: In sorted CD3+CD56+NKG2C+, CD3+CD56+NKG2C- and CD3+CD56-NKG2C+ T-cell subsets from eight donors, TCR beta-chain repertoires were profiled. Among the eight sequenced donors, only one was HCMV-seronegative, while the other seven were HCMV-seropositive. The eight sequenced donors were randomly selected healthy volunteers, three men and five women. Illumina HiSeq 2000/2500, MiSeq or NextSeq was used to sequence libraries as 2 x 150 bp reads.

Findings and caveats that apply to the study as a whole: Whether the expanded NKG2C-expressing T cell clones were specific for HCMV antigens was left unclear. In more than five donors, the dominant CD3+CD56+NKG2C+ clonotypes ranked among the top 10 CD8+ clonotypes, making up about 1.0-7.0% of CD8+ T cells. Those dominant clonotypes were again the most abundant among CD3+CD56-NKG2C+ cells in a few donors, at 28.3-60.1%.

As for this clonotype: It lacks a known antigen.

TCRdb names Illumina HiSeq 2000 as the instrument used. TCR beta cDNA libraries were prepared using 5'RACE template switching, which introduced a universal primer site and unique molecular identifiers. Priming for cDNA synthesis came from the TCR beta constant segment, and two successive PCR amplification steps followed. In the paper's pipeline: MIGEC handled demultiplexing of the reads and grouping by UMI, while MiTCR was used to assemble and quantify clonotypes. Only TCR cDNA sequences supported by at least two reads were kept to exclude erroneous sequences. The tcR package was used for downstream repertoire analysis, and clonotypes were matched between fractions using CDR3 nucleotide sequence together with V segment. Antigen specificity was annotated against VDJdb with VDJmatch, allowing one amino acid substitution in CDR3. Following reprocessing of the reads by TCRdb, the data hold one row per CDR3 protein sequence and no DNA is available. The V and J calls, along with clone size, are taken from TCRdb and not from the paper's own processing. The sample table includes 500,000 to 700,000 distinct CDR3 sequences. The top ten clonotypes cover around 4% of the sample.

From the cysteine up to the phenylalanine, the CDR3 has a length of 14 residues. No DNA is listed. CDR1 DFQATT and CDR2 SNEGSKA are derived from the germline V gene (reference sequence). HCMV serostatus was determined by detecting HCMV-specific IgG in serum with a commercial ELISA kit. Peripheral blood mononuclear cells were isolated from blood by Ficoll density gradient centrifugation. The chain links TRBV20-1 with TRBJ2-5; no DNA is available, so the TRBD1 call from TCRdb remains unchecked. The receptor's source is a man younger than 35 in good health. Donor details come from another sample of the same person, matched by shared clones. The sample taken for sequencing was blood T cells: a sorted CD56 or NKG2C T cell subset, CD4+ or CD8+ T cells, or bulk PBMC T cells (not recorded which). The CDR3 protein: CSASRDALQETQYF.